This T cell receptor (beta chain) was retrieved from a study of T cell responses to AZD1222 COVID-19 vaccine. Study conclusions and caveats: A mostly white British donor set with more females was recruited, and clonal diversity was possibly underestimated. AZD1222 recipients seropositive at baseline numbered only 5 or 6. Among vaccine-associated CD4 TCRs, coverage spanned spike, with dominance at 160-218 and 743-854. Two AZD1222 administrations were followed by greater Spike-specific TCR breadth and depth.

The table came from immunoSEQ multiplex PCR; TCRdb's copy has only in-frame clones and leaves some out. The table includes about 86,000 clones, roughly nine tenths detected once. The trim removed 5 bases at V and 10 bases at J, leaving 5 bases unmatched. The germline gives CDR1 MNHEY, CDR2 SMNVEV (reference sequence). The CDR3 is 12 amino acids. To note about this clone: The antigen remains undetermined.

This rearrangement joins TRBV27 to TRBJ1-1, with TRBD1 matching 9 bases. This sequence was found in an adult in good health. Specimen: peripheral blood, collected on day 0 of AZD1222 vaccination. The CDR3 protein is CASSKPGQGAFF. The CDR3 region has the DNA TGTGCCAGCAGTAAGCCGGGACAGGGAGCTTTCTTT.